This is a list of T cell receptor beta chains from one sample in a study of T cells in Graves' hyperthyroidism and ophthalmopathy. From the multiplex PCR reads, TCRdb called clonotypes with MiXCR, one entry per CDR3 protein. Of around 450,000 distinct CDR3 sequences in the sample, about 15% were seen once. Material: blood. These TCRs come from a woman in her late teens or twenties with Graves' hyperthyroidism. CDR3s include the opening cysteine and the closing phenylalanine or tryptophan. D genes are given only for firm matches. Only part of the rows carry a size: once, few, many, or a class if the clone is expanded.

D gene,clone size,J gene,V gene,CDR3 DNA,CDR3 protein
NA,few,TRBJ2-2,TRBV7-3,TGTGCCAGCAGCTTTCGGGCGGCAGACAACACCGGGGAGCTGTTTTTT,CASSFRAADNTGELFF
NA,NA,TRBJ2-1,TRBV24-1,TGTGCCACCAGTGGGTATGGCAATGAGCAGTTCTTC,CATSGYGNEQFF
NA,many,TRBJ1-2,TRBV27,TGTGCCAGCAGTTTATCTTCCGCTCCGGCACGCTATGGCTACACCTTC,CASSLSSAPARYGYTF
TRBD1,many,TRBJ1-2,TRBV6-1,TGTGCCAGCAGTTCCAGGGGGGGAATTGGCTATGGCTACACCTTC,CASSSRGGIGYGYTF
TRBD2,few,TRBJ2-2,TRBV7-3,TGTGCCAGCAGCCGACTAGCGGGGATCACCGGGGAGCTGTTTTTT,CASSRLAGITGELFF
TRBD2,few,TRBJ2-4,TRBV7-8,TGTGCCAGCAGCCTGGGACTAGCGGGAGGCGCCAAAAACATTCAGTACTTC,CASSLGLAGGAKNIQYF
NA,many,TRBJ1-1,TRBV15,TGTGCCACCAGCAGAGATCAGCCCAAGAGGGAGGCTTTCTTT,CATSRDQPKREAFF
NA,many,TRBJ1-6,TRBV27,TGTGCCAGCCGATCGGGTGGGTCACCCCTCCACTTT,CASRSGGSPLHF
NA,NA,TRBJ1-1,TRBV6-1,TGTGCCAGCAATCTCGACGGATACGTGAACACTGAAGCTTTCTTT,CASNLDGYVNTEAFF
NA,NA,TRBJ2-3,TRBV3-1,TGTGCCAGCAGCCTCCGGCCCGGTTCGGATACGCAGTATTTT,CASSLRPGSDTQYF
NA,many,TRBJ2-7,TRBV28,TGTGCCAGCAGTTTAGCCGGGAGCTTGTACGAGCAGTACTTC,CASSLAGSLYEQYF
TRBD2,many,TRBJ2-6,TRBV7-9,TGTGCCAGCAGCTCCCGCGGGGGGCCTGGGGCCAACGTCCTGACTTTC,CASSSRGGPGANVLTF
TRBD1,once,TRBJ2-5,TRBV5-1,TGCGCCAGCAGCTTGTATCCCACAGGGGCAGAAGAGACCCAGTACTTC,CASSLYPTGAEETQYF
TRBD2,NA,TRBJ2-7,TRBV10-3,TGTGCCATCAGAAAGACTAGCGGCTACGAGCAGTACTTC,CAIRKTSGYEQYF
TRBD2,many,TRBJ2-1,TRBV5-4,TGTGCCAGCAGCCCGGGACTAATTTCCTACAATGAGCAGTTCTTC,CASSPGLISYNEQFF
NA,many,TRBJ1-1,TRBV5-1,TGCGCCAGCAGCCTAATTTCGGGCAGGGCTGAAGCTTTCTTT,CASSLISGRAEAFF
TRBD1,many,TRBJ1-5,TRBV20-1,TGCAGTGCTAGTCAGGGGGCCTCGGATCAGCCCCAGCATTTT,CSASQGASDQPQHF
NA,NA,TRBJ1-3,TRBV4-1,TGCGCCAGCAGCCCTCAACAGGGAAACACCATATATTTT,CASSPQQGNTIYF
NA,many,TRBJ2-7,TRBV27,TGTGCCAGCAGTTTATGGCAGGGGGGATCCTACGAGCAGTACTTC,CASSLWQGGSYEQYF
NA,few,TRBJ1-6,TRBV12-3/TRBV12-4,TGTGCCACCCAAACCTATAATTCACCCCTCCACTTT,CATQTYNSPLHF
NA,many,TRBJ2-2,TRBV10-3,TGTGCCATCAGTGTGAAGGACAGTTCGGAGGCCGGGGAGCTGTTTTTT,CAISVKDSSEAGELFF
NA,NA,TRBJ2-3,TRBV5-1,TGCGCCAGCAGCTTGGCCGACCGCCCAGATGCGCAGTATTTT,CASSLADRPDAQYF
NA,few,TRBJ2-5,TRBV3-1,TGTGCCAGCAGCCTCTCCAGGAAGGCAGATCAAGAGACCCAGTACTTC,CASSLSRKADQETQYF
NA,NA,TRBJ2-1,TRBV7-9,TGTGCCAGCAGCTCCCCCCCGGACTCCTACAATGAGCAGTTCTTC,CASSSPPDSYNEQFF
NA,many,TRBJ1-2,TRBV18,TGTGCCAGCTCACCACCGGGGGGTTGGAACTATGGCTACACCTTC,CASSPPGGWNYGYTF
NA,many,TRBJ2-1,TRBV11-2,TGTGCCAGCAGCCTTGGACTTTACAATGAGCAGTTCTTC,CASSLGLYNEQFF
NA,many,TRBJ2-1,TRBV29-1,TGCAGCGTTGACGATCGGCAGGGCAGTGAGCAGTTCTTC,CSVDDRQGSEQFF
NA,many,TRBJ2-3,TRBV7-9,TGTGCCAGCAGCCCCCAGCTAGGTACGACAGATACGCAGTATTTT,CASSPQLGTTDTQYF
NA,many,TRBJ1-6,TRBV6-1,TGTGCCAGCTCGGAGGGTGTCAGGAAACCCCTCCACTTT,CASSEGVRKPLHF
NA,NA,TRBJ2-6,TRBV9,TGTGCCAGCAGCCCATGGGACAAATCTTCCTCTGGGGCCAACGTCCTGACTTTC,CASSPWDKSSSGANVLTF
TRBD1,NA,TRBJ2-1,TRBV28,TGTGCCAGCAGTTTGCGGACAGGGCCCTACAATGAGCAGTTCTTC,CASSLRTGPYNEQFF
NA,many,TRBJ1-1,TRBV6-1,TGTGCCAGCAGTGAATACGGGGACACTGAAGCTTTCTTT,CASSEYGDTEAFF
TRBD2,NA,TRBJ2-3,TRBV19,TGTGCCAGTAGTATCGGACTAGTGGGAGGGTCATACCACACAGATACGCAGTATTTT,CASSIGLVGGSYHTDTQYF
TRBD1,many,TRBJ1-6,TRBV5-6,TGTGCCAGCAGCTTGGGGACAGGGGATGTGAATTCACCCCTCCACTTT,CASSLGTGDVNSPLHF
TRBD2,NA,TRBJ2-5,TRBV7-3,TGTGCCAGCAGCCCAGGGGGGGGTAGCGGGGGTCAAGAGACCCAGTACTTC,CASSPGGGSGGQETQYF
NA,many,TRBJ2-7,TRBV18,TGTGCCAGCTCACCGTGGCAGTCCTACGAGCAGTACTTC,CASSPWQSYEQYF
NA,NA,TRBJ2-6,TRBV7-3,TGTGCCAGCAGCTTCTCGGGACCAAGCTCTGGGGCCAACGTCCTGACTTTC,CASSFSGPSSGANVLTF
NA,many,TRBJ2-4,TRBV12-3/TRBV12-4,TGTGCCAGCAGTTTAGCGCAGGGCAACATTCAGTACTTC,CASSLAQGNIQYF
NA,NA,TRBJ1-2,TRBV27,TGTGCCAGCAGCCCCACAGTCCGGGCAGCAGGGATCTATGGCTACACCTTC,CASSPTVRAAGIYGYTF
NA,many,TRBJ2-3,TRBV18,TGTGCCAGCTCACCAAGCAGTATCGGGGATACGCAGTATTTT,CASSPSSIGDTQYF
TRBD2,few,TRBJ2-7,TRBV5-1,TGCGCCAGCAGCCTGTATCCGACTAGCGGGTTATACGAGCAGTACTTC,CASSLYPTSGLYEQYF